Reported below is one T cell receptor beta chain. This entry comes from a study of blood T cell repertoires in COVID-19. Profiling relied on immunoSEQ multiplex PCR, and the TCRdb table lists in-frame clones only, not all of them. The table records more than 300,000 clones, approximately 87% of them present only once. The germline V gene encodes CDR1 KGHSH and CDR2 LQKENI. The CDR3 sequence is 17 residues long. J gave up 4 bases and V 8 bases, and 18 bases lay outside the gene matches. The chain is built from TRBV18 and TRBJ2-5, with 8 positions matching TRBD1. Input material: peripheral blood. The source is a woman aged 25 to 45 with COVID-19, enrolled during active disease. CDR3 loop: CASARAGGHHPGETQYF. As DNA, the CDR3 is TGTGCCAGCGCCCGAGCAGGGGGCCACCACCCCGGAGAGACCCAGTACTTC.